Each of the 9 T cell receptor beta chains below was sequenced from the same sample in a study of human T cells and chemical hapten exposure (dated by TCRdb to the early 2020s). The library was prepared using RACE. The sequencer listed for this sample is NextSeq 500. Using fastp at Q25 and MiXCR, TCRdb reprocessed the public reads and kept productive beta chains. Rows with one shared CDR3 protein collapse into an entry with the most common genes and DNA. The sample table shows some 340,000 distinct CDR3 sequences, and about 7% are seen once. The ten most abundant clones make up around 8.4% of the sample. The time point label of this sample denotes: patch test 1, 2 weeks after DPC sensitization. Interpreted using the paper, the treatment or condition label stands for: therapeutic diphenylcyclopropenone sensitization with weekly scalp DPC. The sample in question was whole blood, obtained in connection with sensitization to the hapten diphenylcyclopropenone (DPC). The receptors come from a woman between 18 and 29 years old with alopecia areata. Some clones in this sample may be carry-over from other donors' samples.

A few counts support this clonotype. The gene calls are TRBV12-5 and TRBJ1-1; TRBD1 is a possible D gene (5 bases). Germline CDR1 and CDR2: LGHNT and FRNRAP. The CDR3 sequence is 16 residues long. Deletions cut 0 bases from V and 1 base from J, with 12 bases between. In DNA form, the CDR3 reads TGTGCTAGTGGTTTGGTACTGGGGACGGGGAACACTGAAGCTTTCTTT. It codes for CASGLVLGTGNTEAFF. The variable domain in full, completed from reference TRBV12-5 and TRBJ1-1, reads DARVTQTPRHKVTEMGQEVTMRCQPILGHNTVFWYRQTMMQGLELLAYFRNRAPLDDSGMPKDRFSAEMPDATLATLKIQPSEPRDSAVYFCASGLVLGTGNTEAFFGQGTRLTVV.

In this sample, this clonotype turned up many times. This chain connects TRBV6-5 to TRBJ2-3; D is unclear. The ends were cut back, 6 bases at V and 0 bases at J, with 7 bases in the middle. There are 13 residues in the CDR3. Germline V CDR1 and CDR2: MNHEY, SVGAGI. This CDR3 is CASSSYSTDTQYF. The CDR3 DNA follows: TGTGCCAGCAGCTCCTATAGCACAGATACGCAGTATTTT.

This clonotype was picked up a small number of times. CDR3 in amino acids: CASSRIGTRNSPLHF. The CDR3 DNA follows: TGTGCCAGCAGTCGTATTGGGACGCGGAATTCACCCCTCCACTTT. The V and J genes are TRBV6-2 or TRBV6-3 and TRBJ1-6; TRBD1 is a possible D gene (5 bases). V dropped 5 bases and J dropped 7 bases, with 15 bases sitting between them. The CDR3 length is 15 residues. Germline loops: CDR1 MNHEY, CDR2 SVGEGT.

The sample holds a few counts of this clonotype. V and J are TRBV7-3 and TRBJ2-4; D not resolved. Deletions cut 6 bases from V and 7 bases from J, with 7 bases between. CDR3 length equals 11 residues. CDR1 is SGHTA, CDR2 FQGTGA, per germline. The CDR3: CASSFSNIQYF. The CDR3 DNA reads TGTGCCAGCAGTTTTTCTAACATTCAGTACTTC.

This clonotype has a handful of counts. The chain links TRBV10-3 to TRBJ2-2; D may be TRBD1 (5 bases). CDR1 is ENHRY, CDR2 SYGVKD, per germline. The V gene lost 4 bases and the J gene lost 13 bases, with 13 bases spanning the gap. The CDR3 sequence is 12 residues long. This CDR3 is CAISVREGGLFF. The CDR3 coding sequence is TGTGCCATCAGTGTCAGGGAAGGTGGGCTGTTTTTT.

The chain couples TRBV5-1 to TRBJ1-2; the D is unclear. Germline V gene sequence: CDR1 SGHRS, CDR2 YFSETQ. V shed 0 bases and J shed 4 bases, with 19 bases lying between them. The CDR3 runs to 17 residues. The CDR3, as DNA: TGCGCCAGCAGCTTGGCCCCCAGGTCCCGGAATGGCTATGGCTACACCTTC. It codes for CASSLAPRSRNGYGYTF.

The chain links TRBV4-1 to TRBJ1-4; no firm D call. This CDR3 contains 15 residues. Germline CDR1 reads MGHRA; CDR2 reads YSYEKL. Between the trimmed V and J ends, which lost 2 bases and 2 bases, there was a span of 9 bases. The CDR3 region has the DNA TGCGCCAGCAGCCAAACGAAGGACACTAATGAAAAACTGTTTTTT. It specifies CASSQTKDTNEKLFF.

There are many counts of this clonotype. The chain joins TRBV9 to TRBJ2-5, with 13 bases matching TRBD2. Germline CDR1 and CDR2: SGDLS and YYNGEE. CDR3 size: 16 residues. Trimming at V came to 3 bases and at J to 0 bases, leaving 2 bases not matched to a gene. The CDR3 bases are TGTGCCAGCAGCGGGGGGACTAGCGGGGACCAAGAGACCCAGTACTTC. The encoded protein is CASSGGTSGDQETQYF.

This clonotype was detected many times. The chain joins TRBV18 to TRBJ1-4; D might be TRBD1 (5 bases). This CDR3 is built from 16 residues. Germline values: CDR1 KGHSH, CDR2 LQKENI. V lost 3 bases to trimming and J lost 0 bases, with 11 bases between them. CDR3 region: CASSPFDRATNEKLFF. The CDR3 nucleotides read TGTGCCAGCTCACCCTTTGACAGAGCAACTAATGAAAAACTGTTTTTT.